These 18 T cell receptor beta chains share one sample of origin, sequenced in a study of CD8+ T cells in alopecia areata (dated by TCRdb to the late 2010s). Receptor libraries were prepared by the immunoSEQ multiplex PCR assay. For TCR sequencing, RNA was extracted from every sample and reverse transcribed into cDNA to serve as template. The immuneACCESS repertoire file appears here via TCRdb, limited to in-frame rearrangements. These files lack a portion of the clones; in checked studies, under half of the deficit traces to unresolved V genes, and the cause of the others is not known. Present in this sample are fewer than 250,000 clones, roughly 40% of which were seen just once. 2.6% of the sample rests with the top ten. The treatment or condition label, as the study defines it: oral pan-JAK inhibitor, 5-10 mg twice daily. Here the sequenced sample was CD4+ T cells sorted from blood, taken between weeks 36 and 40, from a patient treated with tofacitinib. These receptors were obtained from a human donor with alopecia areata.

The chain carries TRBV4-2 and TRBJ2-5; 13 positions agree with TRBD2. V was clipped by 0 bases and J by 2 bases; unmatched bases: 6. From germline, CDR1 is LGHNA and CDR2 YNFKEQ. This CDR3 has 18 residues. Here the CDR3 reads CASSQEGGTSGAQETQYF. CDR3 DNA sequence: TGTGCCAGCAGCCAAGAAGGGGGGACTAGCGGGGCACAAGAGACCCAGTACTTC.

This clone has just a few counts. The rearrangement links TRBV7-3 to TRBJ2-5; 8 bases match TRBD1. The germline V gene encodes CDR1 SGHTA and CDR2 FQGTGA. CDR3 length: 13 amino acids. Trimming took 5 bases from V and 7 from J; bases not matched to a gene: 6. As DNA, the CDR3 is TGTGCCAGCAGCCCAGACAGGGGCCCGACCCAGTACTTC. It is translated as CASSPDRGPTQYF. Combining the CDR3 with reference TRBV7-3 and TRBJ2-5 gives the whole variable domain GAGVSQTPSNKVTEKGKYVELRCDPISGHTALYWYRQSLGQGPEFLIYFQGTGAADDSGLPNDRFFAVRPEGSVSTLKIQRTERGDSAVYLCASSPDRGPTQYFGPGTRLLVL.

The rearrangement uses TRBV15 and TRBJ2-5; possibly TRBD1 for D (6 bases). Per germline, CDR1 LNHNV and CDR2 YYDKDF (reference sequence). The CDR3 sequence is 16 residues long. V lost 0 bases and J lost 5, with 16 bases in between. The CDR3, as DNA: TGTGCCACCAGCAGAGATCGTACAGGGCTGGGGGAGACCCAGTACTTC. Its protein is CATSRDRTGLGETQYF.

This clone was seen a few times. V and J are TRBV5-8 and TRBJ2-3; unclear D gene. Germline assignment: CDR1 SGHTS and CDR2 YDEGEE. V dropped 2 bases and J dropped 6 bases, with 10 bases sitting between them. The CDR3 has 13 amino acids. The CDR3 nucleotides read TGTGCCAGCAGCTTATCTTATCTCGATACGCAGTATTTT. Its protein product is CASSLSYLDTQYF.

This clone has more than one count but fewer than ten. The rearrangement joins TRBV7-3 to TRBJ2-3, with D unresolved. Germline V gives CDR1 SGHTA, CDR2 FQGTGA. This CDR3 is 13 amino acids long. V shed 3 bases and J shed 5 bases, with 9 bases lying between them. CDR3 sequence: CASSFSLGDTQYF. The CDR3 DNA follows: TGTGCCAGCAGCTTTAGTTTAGGAGATACGCAGTATTTT.

This clone was counted between two and nine times. The CDR3 DNA reads as TGTGCCAGCAGCGCTCACAGGGCGAGTGGGGCCAACGTCCTGACTTTC. Translated: CASSAHRASGANVLTF. The rearrangement uses TRBV11-2 and TRBJ2-6; a possible D gene is TRBD1 (6 bases). Between the trimmed V and J ends, which lost 5 bases and 3 bases, there was a span of 14 bases. Germline V gene sequence: CDR1 SGHAT, CDR2 FQNNGV. The CDR3 length is 16 residues.

The J gene is TRBJ2-7, the V gene TRBV27; a possible D gene is TRBD1 (6 bases). CDR1 is MNHEY and CDR2 is SMNVEV in the germline V gene (reference sequence). The CDR3 is 12 amino acids. Trimming cost V 7 bases and J 7 bases, with 14 bases left between them. Written as DNA, the CDR3 is TGTGCCAGCATCCACAGGGTGGGGGAGCAGTACTTC. Its translation: CASIHRVGEQYF.

V gene TRBV5-1 combines with J gene TRBJ2-7; weak D call: TRBD2 (5 bases). This CDR3 has 13 residues. V shed 0 bases and J shed 3 bases, with 7 bases lying between them. CDR1 SGHRS and CDR2 YFSETQ come from the germline V gene. Written as DNA, the CDR3 is TGCGCCAGCAGCTTGGCCGGGATCTACGAGCAGTACTTC. It is translated as CASSLAGIYEQYF.

The rearrangement joins TRBV9 to TRBJ1-1; D not resolved. In germline, CDR1 is SGDLS, CDR2 YYNGEE. The V end lost 0 bases, the J end lost 0 bases, and 12 bases lay between the germline ends. This CDR3 comprises 16 residues. CDR3 nucleotides: TGTGCCAGCAGCGTAGTGGCCTCGGGCATGAACACTGAAGCTTTCTTT. Encoded protein: CASSVVASGMNTEAFF.

V is TRBV9 and J is TRBJ2-7; D not certain. V was clipped by 2 bases and J by 0 bases, with 6 bases between them. The CDR3 sequence is 13 residues long. CDR1 and CDR2 (germline): SGDLS, YYNGEE. The CDR3 DNA sequence: TGTGCCAGCAGCGTGGGGTTCTCCTACGAGCAGTACTTC. The encoded protein is CASSVGFSYEQYF.

The V call is TRBV5-1, the J call TRBJ2-7; tentatively, D is TRBD1 (7 bases). This CDR3 has 14 amino acids. V gave up 3 bases and J gave up 5 bases, with 15 bases separating them. From germline, CDR1 is SGHRS and CDR2 YFSETQ. CDR3 DNA sequence: TGCGCCAGCAGCTCCTTGGAGGGGACAGACGAGCAGTACTTC. Translated, it gives CASSSLEGTDEQYF.

The rearrangement joins TRBV27 to TRBJ2-7; no firm D call. V lost 0 bases and J lost 4, with 13 bases in between. CDR1 is MNHEY, CDR2 SMNVEV, per germline (reference sequence). The CDR3 totals 15 residues. CDR3 protein: CASSLSTGPGYEQYF. The DNA of the CDR3 is TGTGCCAGCAGTTTATCAACCGGGCCTGGGTACGAGCAGTACTTC.

The chain links TRBV5-1 to TRBJ2-3, with D unresolved. With 0 bases removed from V and 1 base from J, the gap between germline ends came to 12 bases. Germline values: CDR1 SGHRS, CDR2 YFSETQ. The length of the CDR3 is 16 residues. The CDR3 nucleotides read TGCGCCAGCAGCTTGGGCCCCCCTTTGGGCACAGATACGCAGTATTTT. Protein sequence: CASSLGPPLGTDTQYF.

The V and J genes are TRBV14 and TRBJ2-1; 7 bases map to TRBD2. Germline trimming cut 4 bases from V and 0 bases from J; bases unmatched to any gene: 9. Germline loops: CDR1 SGHDN, CDR2 FVKESK. This CDR3 comprises 17 residues. CDR3 bases: TGTGCCAGCAGCCCTCTAGACGGGAGGCTCTCCTACAATGAGCAGTTCTTC. Amino acids: CASSPLDGRLSYNEQFF.

This sequence joins TRBV10-3 and TRBJ2-1, with D tentatively TRBD1 (6 bases). Trimming took 0 bases from V and 4 from J, leaving 10 bases between them. CDR1 is ENHRY and CDR2 is SYGVKD in the germline V gene. The CDR3 covers 15 residues. CDR3 bases: TGTGCCATCAGTGAGTCCCACGGACAGTACAATGAGCAGTTCTTC. As protein: CAISESHGQYNEQFF.

This clone was seen a few times. The chain employs TRBV14 and TRBJ2-1, with 8 positions matching TRBD2. This CDR3 comprises 17 residues. Looked up from germline, CDR1 is SGHDN and CDR2 is FVKESK. V lost 4 bases to trimming and J lost 0 bases; unmatched junction nucleotides: 8. The CDR3 protein is CASSPSPGLVSYNEQFF. The CDR3, as DNA: TGTGCCAGCAGCCCTAGTCCGGGACTAGTCTCCTACAATGAGCAGTTCTTC.

This sequence joins TRBV30 and TRBJ1-5; D is uncertain. The germline CDR1 and CDR2 sequences are GTSNPN and SVGIG (reference sequence). The length of the CDR3 is 13 residues. The germline V and J ends were trimmed by 0 bases and 4 bases, with 7 bases remaining between them. The CDR3: CAWSVGRNQPQHF. In nucleotides, the CDR3 is TGTGCCTGGAGTGTCGGACGGAATCAGCCCCAGCATTTT.

This clone was observed a handful of times. The chain has TRBV2 and TRBJ2-7; the D gene could be TRBD1 or TRBD2 (5 bases each). The V gene lost 4 bases and the J gene lost 3 bases, with 16 bases spanning the gap. CDR1 is SNHLY and CDR2 is FYNNEI in the germline V gene. The CDR3 is 15 residues long. CDR3 sequence (DNA): TGTGCCAGCAGTGCGTTTGGGGGTTGGTTCTACGAGCAGTACTTC. As protein: CASSAFGGWFYEQYF.